The entry below gives a single TCR beta chain sequence along with its context. Its target is not known. The table came from immunoSEQ multiplex PCR; TCRdb's copy has only in-frame clones and leaves some out. The sample holds 30,000 or so clones, 65% to 85% seen once. Specified time point: week 47, end of study. Every single dose of the vaccine, 300 ug of mutant IDH1 20-mer peptide, came with topical imiquimod. The V gene lost 6 bases and the J gene lost 1 base, with 13 bases spanning the gap. CDR3 length: 15 residues. From germline, CDR1 is WSHSY and CDR2 SAAADI. The data belong to a study of a mutant IDH1 vaccine in newly diagnosed glioma. About the study: With temozolomide cycles, or 4-6 weeks after radiotherapy alone, vaccination was started. A roughly 60% male, around 38% female split and a mean age of about 43 years characterized treated patients. Earlier care involved radiotherapy, temozolomide, or both, and the majority received both. The V12 visit happened in week 35, and the V13 visit happened in week 47.

This chain links TRBV10-2 with TRBJ2-1; no clear D gene. This sequence originates from a man aged 25-45 years with glioma. This sample comprised PBMCs, obtained from a glioma patient whose treatment included an IDH1 peptide vaccine. Here the CDR3 reads CASRLGGTSYNEQFF. The CDR3 coding sequence is TGCGCCAGCAGGCTTGGCGGTACATCCTACAATGAGCAGTTCTTC.